This entry describes one TCR beta chain. Its antigen is unidentified. The data belong to a study of radiation and T cells in renal cell carcinoma. Study-wide background: Nephrectomy followed 15 Gy stereotactic body radiation by 4 weeks.

Study-wide results and limits: In blood, top tumor clones expanded by 2 weeks, shrinking by 4.

This CDR3 is built from 14 residues. Germline V gene data show CDR1 as SQVTM and CDR2 as ANQGSEA. Trimming removed 6 bases from V and 4 bases from J; junction bases left unmatched: 9. Sequencing used immunoSEQ multiplex PCR; TCRdb keeps in-frame clones, though not all of them. The repertoire includes about 150,000 clones, over 80% of them detected once, and approximately 12% sits in the top ten. Time point here: blood 2 weeks post-SBRT. Treatment specified: 15 Gy SBRT to primary tumor, nephrectomy 4 weeks later. The V call is TRBV29-1, the J call TRBJ2-7; 10 bases match TRBD1. The TCR comes from a woman aged 45-59 years with renal cell carcinoma. The specimen was blood, collected from a patient whose treatment included radiotherapy and nephrectomy. For the CDR3, the DNA is TGCAGCGTGCGGCTCGGACAGGGGGTATACGAGCAGTACTTC. Amino acid sequence: CSVRLGQGVYEQYF.